These 25 T cell receptor beta chains originate from one sample sequenced in a study of T-cell memory formation after mild COVID-19. TCRdb reprocessed the 5' RACE reads with MiXCR, giving one entry per CDR3 protein. The sample lists about 450,000 distinct CDR3 sequences; 20% to 30% were seen once. The sample consisted of PBMCs or a T cell subset sorted from them (not recorded which). The receptors derive from an adult woman who had mild COVID-19 (a few samples of this study predate the infection). Cell type and time point are not known.

The J gene is TRBJ2-7, the V gene TRBV5-6; TRBD1 might be the D (6 bases). The CDR3 is made up of 13 amino acids. V lost 4 bases and J 2 bases, leaving 10 bases between the germline ends. The germline V gene has CDR1 SGHDT and CDR2 YYEEEE. The CDR3 DNA reads as TGTGCCAGCAGCACAGGGATCACCTACGAGCAGTACTTC. The encoded protein is CASSTGITYEQYF.

V usage is TRBV2 and J usage is TRBJ1-6; no clear D gene. The CDR3 spans 13 residues. The V and J ends lost 4 bases and 11 bases respectively, with 12 bases between them. CDR1 is SNHLY and CDR2 is FYNNEI in the germline V gene. CDR3 in DNA: TGTGCCAGCAGTGGCGAAGGCGAGACACCCCTCCACTTT. Amino acid sequence: CASSGEGETPLHF.

This clonotype was recorded a few times. J is TRBJ2-2 and V is TRBV6-6, with D unresolved. V gave up 7 bases and J gave up 1 base, with 4 bases separating them. Looked up from germline, CDR1 is MNHNY and CDR2 is SVGAGI (reference sequence). This CDR3 is 12 amino acids long. The CDR3 region has the DNA TGTGCCAGCAAGCTGAACACCGGGGAGCTGTTTTTT. As protein: CASKLNTGELFF.

The V and J genes are TRBV7-2 and TRBJ2-1; 8 bases match TRBD2. CDR1 is SGHTA, CDR2 FQGNSA, per germline. Trimming removed 2 bases from V and 4 bases from J; junction bases left unmatched: 7. This CDR3 has 16 residues. The CDR3 nucleotides read TGTGCCAGCAGCTTACCGGCGGGAGGCCCTTACAATGAGCAGTTCTTC. It yields the protein CASSLPAGGPYNEQFF.

Only a few counts were recorded for this clonotype. The junction departs from the called germline gene at one end, perhaps through a read error. The rearrangement links TRBV7-9 to TRBJ2-3; D is uncertain. CDR1 is SEHNR and CDR2 is FQNEAQ in the germline V gene (reference sequence). The CDR3 sequence is 15 residues long. CDR3 region: CATSLVGLGADTQYF. The CDR3 nucleotides read TGTGCCACCAGCTTAGTAGGGCTTGGCGCAGATACGCAGTATTTT.

This clonotype was observed at least ten times. The CDR3 here is CASSSGTANTEAFF. The CDR3 DNA reads TGTGCCAGCAGCTCCGGGACAGCGAACACTGAAGCTTTCTTT. The chain carries TRBV7-9 and TRBJ1-1, with 7 bases matching TRBD1. The CDR3 has 14 amino acids. V lost 4 bases and J lost 1; bases outside the gene matches: 3. Germline V gene lookup returns CDR1 SEHNR and CDR2 FQNEAQ (reference sequence).

The chain employs TRBV6-2 or TRBV6-3 and TRBJ2-7; D gene unclear. The CDR3 contains 14 residues. Germline values: CDR1 MNHEY, CDR2 SVGEGT. Trimming stripped 5 bases from V and 2 bases from J, with 13 bases between. CDR3 coding DNA: TGTGCCAGCAGTGAGATCTTAAACCCCTACGAGCAGTACTTC. It yields the protein CASSEILNPYEQYF.

The chain carries TRBV19 and TRBJ2-3; tentatively, D is TRBD1 (5 bases). The CDR3 length is 15 residues. Germline lookup yields CDR1 LNHDA and CDR2 SQIVND (reference sequence). V was clipped by 7 bases and J by 0 bases, with 14 bases between them. CDR3 sequence (DNA): TGTGCCAGTACCTCTGGCGACAGTAGCACAGATACGCAGTATTTT. This encodes CASTSGDSSTDTQYF.

The CDR3, as DNA: TGTGCCAGCAGCGTAGCCCTAGCTGGGGCAGATACGCAGTATTTT. Residues: CASSVALAGADTQYF. The chain recombines TRBV9 with TRBJ2-3; D possibly corresponds to TRBD2 (5 bases). The V end was cut by 0 bases, the J end by 4 bases, with 12 bases between. This CDR3 comprises 15 residues. Germline CDR1 and CDR2: SGDLS and YYNGEE.

This clonotype was counted many times. One junction end disagrees with the germline gene, perhaps due to a read error. The V and J genes are TRBV5-1 and TRBJ2-2, with D unclear. Germline CDR1 is SGHRS and CDR2 is YFSETQ. The CDR3 spans 12 residues. The CDR3 sequence is CASSLDPGELFF. In DNA form, the CDR3 reads TGTGCCAGCAGCTTAGATCCCGGGGAGCTGTTTTTT.

The V call is TRBV29-1, the J call TRBJ2-7, with a weak D call TRBD2 (6 bases). The germline V gene has CDR1 SQVTM and CDR2 ANQGSEA. V was trimmed by 6 bases and J by 6 bases, leaving 15 bases between them. The CDR3 has 12 amino acids. The CDR3 DNA sequence: TGCAGCGTCTTCGACGGGAGATCCGAGCAGTACTTC. Amino acids: CSVFDGRSEQYF.

This clonotype was seen a handful of times. The chain joins TRBV11-2 to TRBJ2-1; no clear D. V was shortened by 5 bases and J by 5 bases, with 10 bases between the two germline ends. This CDR3 has 13 residues. Per the germline V gene, CDR1 is SGHAT and CDR2 is FQNNGV. The chain's CDR3 is CASSPRWNNEQFF. DNA of the CDR3: TGTGCCAGCAGCCCACGGTGGAACAATGAGCAGTTCTTC.

The gene calls are TRBV7-2 and TRBJ2-2, with TRBD2 identical over 9 bases. The CDR3 length is 18 residues. Germline-derived CDR1 and CDR2 are SGHTA and FQGNSA. V dropped 0 bases and J dropped 5; count of bases not matched to a gene: 10. The CDR3 sequence is CASSLAGTSLRGTGELFF. The CDR3 DNA is TGTGCCAGCAGCTTAGCCGGGACTAGCCTACGTGGGACCGGGGAGCTGTTTTTT.

This clonotype was found a few times. The CDR3 region has the DNA TGTGCCAGCAGCCAAGATAGGGCTAACCGTTTAGAGTTCTTC. Translating gives CASSQDRANRLEFF. The genes are TRBV3-1 and TRBJ2-1; D uncertain. From germline, CDR1 is LGHDT and CDR2 YNNKEL (reference sequence). V was pared by 0 bases and J by 14 bases, with 17 bases between. The CDR3 is made up of 14 amino acids.

The chain has TRBV12-3 or TRBV12-4 and TRBJ2-7; D is unresolved. This CDR3 is 12 amino acids long. The ends were cut back, 6 bases at V and 6 bases at J, with 12 bases in the middle. CDR3 amino acids: CASSQVLGEQYF. The CDR3 DNA sequence: TGTGCCAGCAGCCAAGTCCTCGGCGAGCAGTACTTC.

This clonotype has just a few counts. The chain uses TRBV9 and TRBJ2-3; 8 bases agree with TRBD1. The CDR3 is made up of 15 amino acids. V shed 0 bases and J 4 bases; nucleotides not matched to a gene: 4. Per the germline V gene, CDR1 is SGDLS and CDR2 is YYNGEE. The DNA for the CDR3 is TGTGCCAGCAGCGTAGGAGCGACAGGGGCAGATACGCAGTATTTT. It yields the protein CASSVGATGADTQYF.

In this sample, this clonotype turned up many times. The V call is TRBV5-5, the J call TRBJ2-3, with 9 bases fitting TRBD1. The V segment lost 0 bases and the J segment 4 bases; nucleotides outside the gene matches: 0. Germline V CDR1 and CDR2: SGHKS, YYEKEE (reference sequence). The CDR3 has 14 amino acids. The CDR3: CASSLGTGADTQYF. DNA of the CDR3: TGTGCCAGCAGCTTGGGGACAGGGGCAGATACGCAGTATTTT. Together with reference TRBV5-5 and TRBJ2-3, the CDR3 gives the full variable domain: DAGVTQSPTHLIKTRGQQVTLRCSPISGHKSVSWYQQVLGQGPQFIFQYYEKEERGRGNFPDRFSARQFPNYSSELNVNALLLGDSALYLCASSLGTGADTQYFGPGTRLTVL.

Many counts were recorded for this clonotype. The rearrangement links TRBV7-2 to TRBJ2-5; 11 bases match TRBD2. V was pared by 5 bases and J by 2 bases, with 7 bases of the junction left unmatched. The CDR3 is made up of 16 amino acids. Germline assignment: CDR1 SGHTA and CDR2 FQGNSA. The CDR3, as DNA: TGTGCCAGCAGCCTAAGGACTAGCGGGTTTCAAGAGACCCAGTACTTC. This encodes CASSLRTSGFQETQYF.

The rearrangement links TRBV20-1 to TRBJ2-5; the match to TRBD2 covers 10 bases. Germline-derived CDR1 and CDR2 are DFQATT and SNEGSKA (reference sequence). After removal of 3 bases from V and 5 bases from J, the junction contained 15 bases not matched to a gene. The CDR3 runs 17 residues. Written as DNA, the CDR3 is TGCAGTGCTAGTCCCGACCAGCAGCGGGGGGGTACGGAGACCCAGTACTTC. Protein product: CSASPDQQRGGTETQYF.

This clonotype was detected only a few times. This chain uses TRBV24-1 with TRBJ2-5; unclear D gene. The CDR3 has 13 amino acids. Germline V gene data show CDR1 as KGHDR and CDR2 as SFDVKD. The V gene lost 4 bases and the J gene lost 2 bases, with 7 bases spanning the gap. The CDR3: CATSDSLQETQYF. CDR3 DNA sequence: TGTGCCACCAGTGACAGCCTTCAAGAGACCCAGTACTTC.

This clonotype was counted only a few times. The rearrangement joins TRBV24-1 to TRBJ2-5; 7 nucleotides align to TRBD1. Germline CDR1 is KGHDR and CDR2 is SFDVKD. Trimming at V came to 1 base and at J to 5 bases, leaving 6 bases not matched to a gene. This CDR3 has 15 residues. DNA for the CDR3: TGTGCCACCAGTGATTTCGGACAGGAATGGGAGACCCAGTACTTC. Encoded protein: CATSDFGQEWETQYF.

As for this clonotype: One end of the junction varies from germline; a read error may be responsible. The CDR3 nucleotides read TGTGCCAGCAGCATAGCCCCAGAGACCCAGTACTTC. Protein: CASSIAPETQYF. J is TRBJ2-5 and V is TRBV7-2; D is unclear. From germline, CDR1 is SGHTA and CDR2 FQGNSA. CDR3 length: 12 amino acids.

The chain joins TRBV12-3 or TRBV12-4 to TRBJ1-2; 10 bases map to TRBD1. The trim removed 6 bases at V and 7 bases at J, leaving 8 bases unmatched. The CDR3 is 14 amino acids. CDR3 in DNA: TGTGCCAGCAGCCCGGGACAGGGGATGGGTGGCTACACCTTC. Encoded protein: CASSPGQGMGGYTF.

This clonotype was picked up a small number of times. The chain recombines TRBV11-2 with TRBJ2-1; D not resolved. The CDR3 loop spans 14 amino acids. Between the trimmed V and J ends, which lost 4 bases and 9 bases, there was a span of 16 bases. The germline CDR1 and CDR2 sequences are SGHAT and FQNNGV. The CDR3 reads CASSSLSNSGEQFF. As DNA, the CDR3 is TGTGCCAGCAGCTCCTTGAGTAACTCGGGTGAGCAGTTCTTC.

V and J are TRBV7-9 and TRBJ2-2, with 9 bases matching TRBD1. Germline trimming cut 3 bases from V and 6 bases from J; bases unmatched to any gene: 5. CDR1 SEHNR and CDR2 FQNEAQ come from the germline V gene (reference sequence). The CDR3 extends over 15 amino acids. CDR3 nucleotides: TGTGCCAGCAGCTTGGGGGACAGGGAATCCGGGGAGCTGTTTTTT. This sequence encodes CASSLGDRESGELFF.